The clone carrying this T cell receptor (beta chain) was observed many times. Its antigen is not identified. Individual cDNA molecules received unique molecular identifiers. TCRdb called the 5' RACE reads again in MiXCR, with one record for every CDR3 protein. The sample lists roughly 32,000 distinct CDR3 sequences, 3.9% occurring once. This sample was included in a study of early T cells in non-severe SARS-CoV-2 infection. For the study at large: With bulk RNA from unsorted whole blood as input, sequencing yielded unpaired chains. Study results and caveats: Matching with VDJdb favored anti-spike CD8 responses (missing private and CD4 specificities).

Per the germline V gene, CDR1 is SGHAT and CDR2 is FQNNGV. This CDR3 region has 14 residues. The V gene end was trimmed by 3 bases and the J gene end by 6 bases; junction bases not matched to a gene: 4. This clonotype was sampled from an adult who was a healthcare worker with PCR-confirmed SARS-CoV-2 infection or an uninfected control (not recorded which). This chain joins TRBV11-2 and TRBJ2-7, with 11 bases lining up with TRBD2. Sequenced material: whole blood. CDR3 in DNA: TGTGCCAGCAGCTTGGGTAGCGGGAGGGTCGAGCAGTACTTC. It codes for CASSLGSGRVEQYF.